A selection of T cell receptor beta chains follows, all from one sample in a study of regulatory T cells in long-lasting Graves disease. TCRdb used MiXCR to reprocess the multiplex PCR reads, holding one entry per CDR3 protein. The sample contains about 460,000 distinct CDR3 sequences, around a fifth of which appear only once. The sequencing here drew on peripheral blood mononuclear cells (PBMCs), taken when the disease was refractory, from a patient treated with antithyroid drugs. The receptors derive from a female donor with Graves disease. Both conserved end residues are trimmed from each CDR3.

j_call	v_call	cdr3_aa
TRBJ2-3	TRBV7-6	ASSPRPGSPDTQY
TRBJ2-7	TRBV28	ARPPQGREYEQY
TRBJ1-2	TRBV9	ASTDGGVPPYGYT
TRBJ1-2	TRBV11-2	ASSSSGGETYGYT
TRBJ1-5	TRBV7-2	ASSTYDPGNQPQH
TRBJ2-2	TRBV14	ASSQAASTGELF
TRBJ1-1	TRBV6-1	ASSPNRIMNTEAF
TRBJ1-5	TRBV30	AWSVPGHLNQPQH
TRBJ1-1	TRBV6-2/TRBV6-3	ASSYSNLGPGGTEAF
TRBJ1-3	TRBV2	ASSVRPVFSGNTIY
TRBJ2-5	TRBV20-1	SARSPAASGVQETQY
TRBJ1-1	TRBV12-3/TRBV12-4	ASSLGAGGRVKAF
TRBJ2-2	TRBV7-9	ASSPSGTGGSTGELF
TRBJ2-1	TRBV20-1	SANPPSWGEQF
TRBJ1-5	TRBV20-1	SAKGPTERQPQH
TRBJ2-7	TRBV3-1	ASSQELAGGLPREQY
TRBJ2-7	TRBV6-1	ASSESAGRSYEQY